The sequence of this TCR beta chain was determined in a study of breast tumors, draining lymph nodes, adjacent tissues. In this sample, this clonotype turned up many times. Its antigen is unidentified. This CDR3 spans 15 amino acids. Trimming removed 7 bases from V and 4 bases from J; junction bases left unmatched: 8. From germline, CDR1 is SNHLY and CDR2 FYNNEI. Findings and limits, study-wide: Compared with lymph nodes, tumors were less diverse; compared with nontumor tissue, more. Luminal-like breast cancer showed significantly higher tumor–nontumor repertoire similarity than basal-like. Findings are consistent with lymph node origin and intratumoral expansion of most tumor T cells.

Samples came from axillary lymph nodes draining the breast cancer. TCRdb re-called the multiplex PCR reads with MiXCR, one entry per CDR3 protein. The data contain some 150,000 distinct CDR3 sequences, approximately 20% of them singletons. The gene calls are TRBV2 and TRBJ2-1, with TRBD2 matching 9 bases. The TCR originated in a female donor with breast cancer. Some clones in this sample may be carry-over from other donors' samples. The sequenced material came from axillary lymph node tissue. CDR3 coding DNA: TGTGCCAGCACAGCGACTAGCGGAAAATACAATGAGCAGTTCTTC. Its translation: CASTATSGKYNEQFF.